This TCR beta chain was recovered during a study of blood T cells in healthy people across ages. Through a sample-barcoded 5' primer and a J-beta primer mix, a second PCR was run for 7 to 11 cycles. Via MiXCR, TCRdb re-called the 5' RACE reads, giving one row per CDR3 protein. Counted here are over 600,000 distinct CDR3 sequences, 40% to 45% occurring once; the ten biggest clones make up approximately 31%. Germline loops: CDR1 DFQATT, CDR2 SNEGSKA (reference sequence). The junction had 9 bases not matched to a gene; V was cut back by 0 bases and J by 4 bases. This CDR3 is 16 amino acids long. The sequenced sample was blood. This receptor was identified in a man older than 75 in good health. The V and J genes are TRBV20-1 and TRBJ2-3, with 8 bases lining up with TRBD1. CDR3 sequence: CSARDLTGGTADTQYF. The DNA for the CDR3 is TGCAGTGCTAGAGATTTAACAGGGGGGACCGCAGATACGCAGTATTTT.